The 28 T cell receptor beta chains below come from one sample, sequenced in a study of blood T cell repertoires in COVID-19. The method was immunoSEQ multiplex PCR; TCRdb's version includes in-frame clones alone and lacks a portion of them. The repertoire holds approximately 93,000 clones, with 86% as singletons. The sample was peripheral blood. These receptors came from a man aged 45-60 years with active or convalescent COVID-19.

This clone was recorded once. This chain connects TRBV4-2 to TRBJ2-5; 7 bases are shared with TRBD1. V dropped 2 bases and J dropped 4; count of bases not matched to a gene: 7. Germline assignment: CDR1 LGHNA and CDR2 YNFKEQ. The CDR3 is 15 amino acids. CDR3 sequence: CASSQNYRGPETQYF. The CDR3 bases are TGTGCCAGCAGCCAAAACTACAGGGGCCCAGAGACCCAGTACTTC.

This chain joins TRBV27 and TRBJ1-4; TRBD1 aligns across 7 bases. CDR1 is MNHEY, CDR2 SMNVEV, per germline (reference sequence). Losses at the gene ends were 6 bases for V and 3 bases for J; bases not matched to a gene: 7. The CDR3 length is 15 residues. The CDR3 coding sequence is TGTGCCAGCAGGTCTCACAGGGGCCCTAATGAAAAACTGTTTTTT. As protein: CASRSHRGPNEKLFF.

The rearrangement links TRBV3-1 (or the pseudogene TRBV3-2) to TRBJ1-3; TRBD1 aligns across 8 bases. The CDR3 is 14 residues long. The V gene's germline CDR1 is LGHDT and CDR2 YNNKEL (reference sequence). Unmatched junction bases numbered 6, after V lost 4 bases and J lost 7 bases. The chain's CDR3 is CASSPGGVFNTIYF. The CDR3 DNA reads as TGTGCCAGCAGCCCAGGGGGCGTGTTCAACACCATATATTTT.

CDR3 DNA sequence: TGTGCCAGCAGTTTATCGACAGTCGCGACCTACGAGCAGTACTTC. Translated: CASSLSTVATYEQYF. V and J are TRBV27 and TRBJ2-7, with D possibly matching TRBD1 (5 bases). Germline CDR1 reads MNHEY; CDR2 reads SMNVEV (reference sequence). The CDR3 runs to 15 residues. Trimming shortened V by 0 bases and J by 2 bases, and 11 bases separated the two germline ends.

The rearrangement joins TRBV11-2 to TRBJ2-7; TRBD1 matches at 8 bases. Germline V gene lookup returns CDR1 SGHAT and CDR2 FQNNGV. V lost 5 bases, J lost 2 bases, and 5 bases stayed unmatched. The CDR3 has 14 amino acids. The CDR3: CASSPDRGPYEQYF. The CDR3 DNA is TGTGCCAGCAGCCCAGACAGGGGACCCTACGAGCAGTACTTC.

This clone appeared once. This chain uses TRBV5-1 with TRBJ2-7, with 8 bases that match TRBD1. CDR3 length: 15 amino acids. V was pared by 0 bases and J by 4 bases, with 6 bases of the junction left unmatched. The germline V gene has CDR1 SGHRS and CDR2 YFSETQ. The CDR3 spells CASSLGQGALYEQYF. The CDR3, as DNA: TGCGCCAGCAGCTTGGGTCAGGGGGCCTTATACGAGCAGTACTTC.

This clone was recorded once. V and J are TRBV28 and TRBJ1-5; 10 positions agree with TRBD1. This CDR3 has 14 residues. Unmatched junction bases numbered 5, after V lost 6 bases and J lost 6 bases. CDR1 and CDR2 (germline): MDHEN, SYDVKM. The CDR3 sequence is CASRPDRGPQPQHF. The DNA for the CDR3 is TGTGCCAGCAGACCAGACAGGGGGCCTCAGCCCCAGCATTTT.

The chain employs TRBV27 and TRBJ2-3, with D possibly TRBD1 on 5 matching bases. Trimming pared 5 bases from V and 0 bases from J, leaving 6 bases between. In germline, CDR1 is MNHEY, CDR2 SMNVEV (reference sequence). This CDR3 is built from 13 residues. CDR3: CASSTGSTDTQYF. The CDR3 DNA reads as TGTGCCAGCAGTACAGGCAGCACAGATACGCAGTATTTT.

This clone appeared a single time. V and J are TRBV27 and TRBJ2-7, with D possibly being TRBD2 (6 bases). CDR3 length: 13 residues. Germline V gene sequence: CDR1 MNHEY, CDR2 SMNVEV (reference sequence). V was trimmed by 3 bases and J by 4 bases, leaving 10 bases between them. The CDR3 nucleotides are TGTGCCAGCAGTTTGGATCGGGGGTACGAGCAGTACTTC. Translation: CASSLDRGYEQYF.

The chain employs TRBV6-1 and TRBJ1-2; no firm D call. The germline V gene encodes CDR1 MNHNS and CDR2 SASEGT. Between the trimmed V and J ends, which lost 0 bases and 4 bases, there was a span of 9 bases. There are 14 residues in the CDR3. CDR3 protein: CASSEARNSYGYTF. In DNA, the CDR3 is TGTGCCAGCAGTGAAGCGCGTAACAGCTATGGCTACACCTTC.

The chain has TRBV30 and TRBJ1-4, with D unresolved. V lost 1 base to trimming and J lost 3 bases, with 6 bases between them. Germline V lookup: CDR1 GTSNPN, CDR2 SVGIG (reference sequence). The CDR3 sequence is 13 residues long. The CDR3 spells CAWSANSNEKLFF. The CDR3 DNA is TGTGCCTGGAGTGCGAACTCTAATGAAAAACTGTTTTTT. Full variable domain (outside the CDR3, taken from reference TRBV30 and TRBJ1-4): SQTIHQWPATLVQPVGSPLSLECTVEGTSNPNLYWYRQAAGRGLQLLFYSVGIGQISSEVPQNLSASRPQDRQFILSSKKLLLSDSGFYLCAWSANSNEKLFFGSGTQLSVL.

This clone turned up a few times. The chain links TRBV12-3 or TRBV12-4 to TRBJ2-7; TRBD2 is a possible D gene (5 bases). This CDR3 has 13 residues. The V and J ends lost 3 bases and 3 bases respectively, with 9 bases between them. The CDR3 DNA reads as TGTGCCAGCAGTTTTGGAGGATACTACGAGCAGTACTTC. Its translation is CASSFGGYYEQYF.

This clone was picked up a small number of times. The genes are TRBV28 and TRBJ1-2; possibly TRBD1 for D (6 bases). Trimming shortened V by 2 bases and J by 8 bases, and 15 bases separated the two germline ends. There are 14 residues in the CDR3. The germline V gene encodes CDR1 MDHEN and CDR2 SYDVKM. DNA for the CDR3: TGTGCCAGCAGTTTAGTTCCAGGGGACGACGGCTACACCTTC. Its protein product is CASSLVPGDDGYTF.

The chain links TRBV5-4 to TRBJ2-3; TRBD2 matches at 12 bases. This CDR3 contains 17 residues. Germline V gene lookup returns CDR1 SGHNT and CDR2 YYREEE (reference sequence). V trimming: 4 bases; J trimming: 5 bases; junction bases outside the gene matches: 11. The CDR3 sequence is CASSLPTSGGLKDTQYF. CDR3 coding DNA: TGTGCCAGCAGCCTCCCGACTAGCGGGGGATTAAAAGATACGCAGTATTTT.

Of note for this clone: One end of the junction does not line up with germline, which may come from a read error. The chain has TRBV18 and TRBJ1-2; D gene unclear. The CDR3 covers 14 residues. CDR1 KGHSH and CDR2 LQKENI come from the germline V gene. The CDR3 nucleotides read TGTGCCAGCTCACCAGGGGAGACTAACCATGGCTACACCTTC. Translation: CASSPGETNHGYTF.

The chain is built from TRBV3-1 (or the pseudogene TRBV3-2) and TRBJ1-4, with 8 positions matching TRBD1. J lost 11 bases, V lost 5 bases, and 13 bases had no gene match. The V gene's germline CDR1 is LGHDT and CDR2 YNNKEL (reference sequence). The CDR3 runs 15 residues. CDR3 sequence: CASSGPFGQGGKLFF. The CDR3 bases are TGTGCCAGCAGCGGACCTTTTGGACAGGGAGGCAAACTGTTTTTT.

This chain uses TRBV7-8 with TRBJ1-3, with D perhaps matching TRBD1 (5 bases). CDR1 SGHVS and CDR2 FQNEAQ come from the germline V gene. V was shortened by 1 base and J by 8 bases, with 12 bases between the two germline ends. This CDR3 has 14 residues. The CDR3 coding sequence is TGTGCCAGCAGCTTAGGGGGGGATTCTTACACCATATATTTT. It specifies CASSLGGDSYTIYF. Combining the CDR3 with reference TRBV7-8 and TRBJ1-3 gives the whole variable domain GAGVSQSPRYKVAKRGQDVALRCDPISGHVSLFWYQQALGQGPEFLTYFQNEAQLDKSGLPSDRFFAERPEGSVSTLKIQRTQQEDSAVYLCASSLGGDSYTIYFGEGSWLTVV.

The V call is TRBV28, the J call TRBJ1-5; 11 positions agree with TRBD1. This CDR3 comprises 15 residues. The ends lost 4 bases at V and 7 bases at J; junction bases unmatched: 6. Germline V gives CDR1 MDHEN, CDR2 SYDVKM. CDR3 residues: CASSSGQGGDQPQHF. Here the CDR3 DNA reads TGTGCCAGCAGTTCGGGACAGGGGGGGGACCAGCCCCAGCATTTT.

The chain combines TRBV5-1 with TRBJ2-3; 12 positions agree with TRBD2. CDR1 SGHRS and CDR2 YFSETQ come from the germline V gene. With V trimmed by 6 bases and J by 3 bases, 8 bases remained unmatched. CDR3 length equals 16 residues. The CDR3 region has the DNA TGCGCCAGCAACACTCGGACTAGCGGGAAGACAGATACGCAGTATTTT. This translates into CASNTRTSGKTDTQYF.

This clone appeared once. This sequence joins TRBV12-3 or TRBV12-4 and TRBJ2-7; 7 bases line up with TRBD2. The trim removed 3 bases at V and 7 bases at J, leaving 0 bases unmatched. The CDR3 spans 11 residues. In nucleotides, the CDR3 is TGTGCCAGCAGTTTTAGCGGGGAGCAGTACTTC. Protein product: CASSFSGEQYF.

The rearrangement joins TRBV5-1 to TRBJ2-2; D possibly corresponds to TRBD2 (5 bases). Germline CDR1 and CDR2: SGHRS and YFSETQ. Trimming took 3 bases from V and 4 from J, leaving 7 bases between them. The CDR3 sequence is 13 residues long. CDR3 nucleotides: TGCGCCAGCAGCTCTGGGAGCACCGGGGAGCTGTTTTTT. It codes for CASSSGSTGELFF.

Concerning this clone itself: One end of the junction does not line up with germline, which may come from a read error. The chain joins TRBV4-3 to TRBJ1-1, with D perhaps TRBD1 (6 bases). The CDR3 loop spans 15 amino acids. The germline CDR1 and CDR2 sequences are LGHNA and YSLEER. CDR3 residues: CASSQGGQRNTKAFF. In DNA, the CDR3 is TGCGCCAGCAGCCAAGGTGGACAGAGGAACACTAAAGCTTTCTTT.

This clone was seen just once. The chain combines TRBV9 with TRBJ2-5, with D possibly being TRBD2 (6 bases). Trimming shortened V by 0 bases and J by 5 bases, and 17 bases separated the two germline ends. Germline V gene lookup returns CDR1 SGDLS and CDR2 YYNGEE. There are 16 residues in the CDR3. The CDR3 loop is CASSVAAGRSGETQYF. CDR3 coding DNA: TGTGCCAGCAGCGTAGCGGCGGGGAGGTCAGGGGAGACCCAGTACTTC. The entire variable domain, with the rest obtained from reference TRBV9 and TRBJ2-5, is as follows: DSGVTQTPKHLITATGQRVTLRCSPRSGDLSVYWYQQSLDQGLQFLIQYYNGEERAKGNILERFSAQQFPDLHSELNLSSLELGDSALYFCASSVAAGRSGETQYFGPGTRLLVL.

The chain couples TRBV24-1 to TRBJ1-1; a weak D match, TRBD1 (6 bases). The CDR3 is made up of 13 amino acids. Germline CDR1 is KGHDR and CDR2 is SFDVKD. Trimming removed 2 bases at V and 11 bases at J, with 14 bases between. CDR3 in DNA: TGTGCCACCAGTGATTCCCACGGGGACAATGCTTTCTTT. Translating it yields CATSDSHGDNAFF.

The CDR3 region is CATSESGTGIFQPQHF. The CDR3 bases are TGTGCCACCAGTGAGTCCGGGACAGGGATTTTTCAGCCCCAGCATTTT. The chain joins TRBV24-1 to TRBJ1-5, with 9 bases identical to TRBD1. The CDR3 extends over 16 amino acids. The V and J ends lost 4 bases and 6 bases, in that order; junction bases with no gene match: 9. Germline V gene data show CDR1 as KGHDR and CDR2 as SFDVKD.

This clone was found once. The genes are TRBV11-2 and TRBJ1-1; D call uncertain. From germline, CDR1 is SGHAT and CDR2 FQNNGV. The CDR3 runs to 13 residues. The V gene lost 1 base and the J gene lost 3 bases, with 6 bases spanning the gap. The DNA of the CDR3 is TGTGCCAGCAGCTTAGTGGACTACACTGAAGCTTTCTTT. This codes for CASSLVDYTEAFF.

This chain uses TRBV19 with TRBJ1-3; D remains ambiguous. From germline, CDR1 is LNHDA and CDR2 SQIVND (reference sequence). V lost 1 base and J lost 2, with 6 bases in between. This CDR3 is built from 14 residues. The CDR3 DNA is TGTGCCAGTAGTATAGGGGCAACTGGAAACACCATATATTTT. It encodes CASSIGATGNTIYF.

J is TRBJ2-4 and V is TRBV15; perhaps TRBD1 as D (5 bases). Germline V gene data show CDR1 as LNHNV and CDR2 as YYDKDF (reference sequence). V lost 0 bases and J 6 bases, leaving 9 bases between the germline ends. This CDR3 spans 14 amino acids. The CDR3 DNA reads TGTGCCACCAGCAGAGATCAGGGTGGAAACATTCAGTACTTC. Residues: CATSRDQGGNIQYF.